This TCR beta chain was captured in a study of T cells in Graves' hyperthyroidism and ophthalmopathy. Looking at the study overall: Peripheral blood was acquired at first diagnosis, ahead of any therapy whatsoever.

Diagnoses were made from clinical symptoms, serum measures (thyroxine and TRAb), thyroid ultrasound and orbital computed tomography. A sample of blood taken at first hyperthyroidism diagnosis preceded any ophthalmopathy symptoms. RNA transcripts yielded amplified TCR beta CDR3 regions. With the HTBI primer set, the TCR CDR3 went through a first round of RT-PCR. TCRdb recomputed calls from the multiplex PCR reads with MiXCR, one row per CDR3 protein. The sample lists some 600,000 distinct CDR3 sequences, about 15% occurring once. Findings of the study overall: Among clonotypes expanded in thyroid above 0.001, most were also found in blood.

This clonotype was recorded a few times. Antigen: not known. Per the germline V gene, CDR1 is MGHRA and CDR2 is YSYEKL. This CDR3 spans 17 amino acids. Trimming took off 1 base at V and 0 bases at J, with 16 bases between the two ends. V is TRBV4-1 and J is TRBJ2-7; a weak D match, TRBD2 (6 bases). The sequenced sample was blood. The sequence came from a woman in her twenties or thirties with Graves' hyperthyroidism that later progressed to Graves' ophthalmopathy. The CDR3 loop is CASSQAFSEGYSYEQYF. The CDR3 nucleotides are TGCGCCAGCAGCCAAGCCTTTTCGGAGGGATACTCCTACGAGCAGTACTTC.